Listed here are 26 T cell receptor beta chains from one sample, sequenced in a study of cytomegalovirus exposure and HLA in healthy donors. Data came from immunoSEQ multiplex PCR; TCRdb stores just in-frame clones and leaves some out. The sample carries more than 90,000 clones, around 88% recorded once. Sequencing was carried out using PBMCs. These receptors all stem from a man between 18 and 29 years old in good health and CMV-seronegative.

The chain carries TRBV2 and TRBJ2-2; 9 nucleotides align to TRBD1. V was clipped by 4 bases and J by 5 bases; unmatched bases: 5. The CDR3 extends over 15 amino acids. The germline gives CDR1 SNHLY, CDR2 FYNNEI. The DNA of the CDR3 is TGTGCCAGCAGTGTTGGGACAGGGTTAACCGGGGAGCTGTTTTTT. Protein: CASSVGTGLTGELFF.

The chain is built from TRBV19 and TRBJ2-5; perhaps TRBD2 as D (5 bases). Trimming removed 6 bases from V and 2 bases from J, with 10 bases in between. The germline V gene has CDR1 LNHDA and CDR2 SQIVND (reference sequence). This CDR3 region has 13 residues. CDR3 in amino acids: CASSMGRQETQYF. DNA of the CDR3: TGTGCCAGTAGCATGGGGAGACAAGAGACCCAGTACTTC. Based on the CDR3 plus reference TRBV19 and TRBJ2-5, the full variable domain is DGGITQSPKYLFRKEGQNVTLSCEQNLNHDAMYWYRQDPGQGLRLIYYSQIVNDFQKGDIAEGYSVSREKKESFPLTVTSAQKNPTAFYLCASSMGRQETQYFGPGTRLLVL.

The rearrangement uses TRBV27 and TRBJ1-1; D perhaps matches TRBD1 (6 bases). Per germline, CDR1 MNHEY and CDR2 SMNVEV (reference sequence). The CDR3 contains 13 residues. Trimming removed 1 base at V and 6 bases at J, with 9 bases between. The CDR3 here is CASSLLGAAEAFF. In nucleotides, the CDR3 is TGTGCCAGCAGTTTATTGGGGGCCGCTGAAGCTTTCTTT.

The chain links TRBV6-5 to TRBJ1-5; D is perhaps TRBD1 (6 bases). The germline V and J ends were trimmed by 6 bases and 6 bases, with 18 bases remaining between them. Germline values: CDR1 MNHEY, CDR2 SVGAGI. This CDR3 is built from 15 residues. CDR3 DNA: TGTGCCAGCAGCCGCCAAGGGGGGGTAACTCAGCCCCAGCATTTT. This gives the protein CASSRQGGVTQPQHF.

This clone was counted between two and nine times. The rearrangement joins TRBV6-1 to TRBJ2-1; TRBD2 might be the D (6 bases). CDR3 length: 15 residues. Trimming took 2 bases from V and 4 from J, leaving 12 bases between them. Germline CDR1 reads MNHNS; CDR2 reads SASEGT. CDR3 loop: CASSERAEGYNEQFF. CDR3 DNA sequence: TGTGCCAGCAGTGAAAGGGCGGAGGGTTACAATGAGCAGTTCTTC.

V gene TRBV7-7 combines with J gene TRBJ1-5; TRBD1 agrees at 8 bases. Germline trimming cut 6 bases from V and 5 bases from J; bases unmatched to any gene: 6. The germline CDR1 and CDR2 sequences are SSHAT and FNYEAQ (reference sequence). The CDR3 runs 14 residues. CDR3 sequence reads: CASSPSGGDQPQHF. CDR3 nucleotide sequence: TGTGCCAGCAGTCCGTCAGGGGGCGATCAGCCCCAGCATTTT.

A single count supports this clone. The chain's CDR3 is CASSLIPQWWVGGGNTEAFF. The DNA for the CDR3 is TGTGCCAGCAGTTTAATCCCCCAATGGTGGGTCGGCGGTGGGAACACTGAAGCTTTCTTT. The rearrangement links TRBV28 to TRBJ1-1; D remains ambiguous. The V end lost 2 bases, the J end lost 1 base, and 26 bases lay between the germline ends. Germline CDR1 MDHEN, CDR2 SYDVKM. This CDR3 contains 20 residues.

The J gene is TRBJ2-3, the V gene TRBV5-1; a possible D gene is TRBD1 (5 bases). V was shortened by 0 bases and J by 9 bases, with 8 bases between the two germline ends. The germline CDR1 and CDR2 sequences are SGHRS and YFSETQ. This CDR3 region has 12 residues. This CDR3 reads CASSLEWGTQYF. The DNA for the CDR3 is TGCGCCAGCAGCTTGGAATGGGGCACGCAGTATTTT.

The chain recombines TRBV2 with TRBJ1-1; D is perhaps TRBD1 (6 bases). This CDR3 contains 16 residues. The germline gives CDR1 SNHLY, CDR2 FYNNEI. V was shortened by 3 bases and J by 7 bases, with 21 bases between the two germline ends. CDR3 in DNA: TGTGCCAGCAGTGAGGGGGTCTTCATCCGGGACAATGAAGCTTTCTTT. Protein product: CASSEGVFIRDNEAFF.

V is TRBV19 and J is TRBJ1-2, with TRBD1 matching over 7 bases. The V gene end was trimmed by 6 bases and the J gene end by 6 bases; junction bases not matched to a gene: 10. The CDR3 has 14 amino acids. The germline gives CDR1 LNHDA, CDR2 SQIVND (reference sequence). Here the CDR3 DNA reads TGTGCCAGTAGGGAAAAGGACAGGCGCAATGGCTACACCTTC. This gives the protein CASREKDRRNGYTF.

The table lists this clone with a few counts. V usage is TRBV25-1 and J usage is TRBJ2-7, with 7 bases fitting TRBD1. Trimming cost V 1 base and J 6 bases; bases outside gene matches: 9. CDR1 and CDR2 (germline): MGHDK, SYGVNS. This CDR3 region has 15 residues. The DNA for the CDR3 is TGTGCCAGCAGTGAATTCGGTGACAGGGCTTCCGAGCAGTACTTC. Translating it yields CASSEFGDRASEQYF.

The gene calls are TRBV6-5 and TRBJ2-7; D might be TRBD2 (6 bases). CDR1 is MNHEY and CDR2 is SVGAGI in the germline V gene. This CDR3 is 14 amino acids long. V shed 5 bases and J shed 3 bases, with 14 bases lying between them. The CDR3 DNA reads as TGTGCCAGCAGTGGGATGGGACTGAGCTACGAGCAGTACTTC. Its protein is CASSGMGLSYEQYF.

The chain couples TRBV6-1 to TRBJ2-3; 9 bases agree with TRBD1. Trimming removed 4 bases from V and 1 base from J; junction bases left unmatched: 3. Germline loops: CDR1 MNHNS, CDR2 SASEGT. This CDR3 contains 15 residues. The CDR3 nucleotides are TGTGCCAGCAGTGGAAGGACAGGGGGCACAGATACGCAGTATTTT. Translated, it gives CASSGRTGGTDTQYF.

The chain has TRBV6-1 and TRBJ2-1; the match to TRBD2 covers 10 bases. The CDR3 spans 15 residues. V was clipped by 2 bases and J by 9 bases; unmatched bases: 7. Germline CDR1 is MNHNS and CDR2 is SASEGT. CDR3 DNA sequence: TGTGCCAGCAGTGAACAACTAGCGGGGAGCGGTGAGCAGTTCTTC. It encodes CASSEQLAGSGEQFF.

This clone was recorded once. As DNA, the CDR3 is TGTGCCAGCACCGTAGATTATAGCAATCAGCCCCAGCATTTT. The encoded protein is CASTVDYSNQPQHF. The chain carries TRBV7-8 and TRBJ1-5; D is unresolved. Germline loops: CDR1 SGHVS, CDR2 FQNEAQ. This CDR3 is 14 amino acids long. With 7 bases removed from V and 0 bases from J, the gap between germline ends came to 10 bases.

This clone was seen more than once but under ten times. The CDR3 sequence: CASSQGAGIYEQYF. CDR3 sequence (DNA): TGTGCCAGCAGCCAAGGCGCAGGGATTTACGAGCAGTACTTC. The chain combines TRBV14 with TRBJ2-7; possibly TRBD1 for D (5 bases). V was shortened by 1 base and J by 4 bases, with 11 bases between the two germline ends. Germline assignment: CDR1 SGHDN and CDR2 FVKESK. CDR3 length equals 14 residues.

CDR3 loop: CAWNFRDTEAFF. CDR3 DNA: TGTGCCTGGAATTTCCGGGACACTGAAGCTTTCTTT. The chain couples TRBV30 to TRBJ1-1; no definite D call. This CDR3 region has 12 residues. Germline assignment: CDR1 GTSNPN and CDR2 SVGIG (reference sequence). Trimming pared 4 bases from V and 3 bases from J, leaving 9 bases between.

The chain carries TRBV6-5 and TRBJ1-2; 7 bases are shared with TRBD1. CDR3 length: 14 amino acids. Germline V gene sequence: CDR1 MNHEY, CDR2 SVGAGI. The V segment lost 7 bases and the J segment 1 base; nucleotides outside the gene matches: 6. CDR3 sequence: CASKGQGVNYGYTF. The CDR3 coding sequence is TGTGCCAGCAAGGGCCAGGGGGTTAACTATGGCTACACCTTC.

The chain is built from TRBV7-2 and TRBJ1-2; the D gene is possibly TRBD1 (6 bases). CDR3 length equals 18 residues. V gave up 3 bases and J gave up 5 bases, with 25 bases separating them. The germline gives CDR1 SGHTA, CDR2 FQGNSA. In DNA, the CDR3 is TGTGCCAGCAGCTTTTATCCCGGGACACGGCTTCAAGGGTATGGCTACACCTTC. As protein: CASSFYPGTRLQGYGYTF.

This sequence joins TRBV29-1 and TRBJ1-5; possibly TRBD1 for D (5 bases). V shed 5 bases and J shed 3 bases, with 11 bases lying between them. Per germline, CDR1 SQVTM and CDR2 ANQGSEA. The CDR3 is 13 amino acids. CDR3 DNA sequence: TGCAGCGTTTCGACAGACTTCAATCAGCCCCAGCATTTT. Translated: CSVSTDFNQPQHF.

This clone occurred a few times. The chain has TRBV25-1 and TRBJ1-5, with 7 bases fitting TRBD1. CDR3 length: 15 residues. Germline V gene lookup returns CDR1 MGHDK and CDR2 SYGVNS. With V trimmed by 3 bases and J by 2 bases, 4 bases remained unmatched. CDR3 region: CASSDRTGGNQPQHF. The CDR3 nucleotides are TGTGCCAGCAGTGACCGGACAGGCGGCAATCAGCCCCAGCATTTT.

The V call is TRBV10-3, the J call TRBJ1-2, with 10 bases matching TRBD1. Germline V gene lookup returns CDR1 ENHRY and CDR2 SYGVKD. Trimming took 4 bases from V and 7 from J; bases not matched to a gene: 0. The CDR3 has 12 amino acids. The chain's CDR3 is CAISGDRGGYTF. The CDR3, as DNA: TGTGCCATCAGTGGGGACAGGGGTGGCTACACCTTC.

The rearrangement joins TRBV28 to TRBJ2-7; perhaps TRBD2 as D (5 bases). The CDR3 extends over 13 amino acids. CDR1 is MDHEN and CDR2 is SYDVKM in the germline V gene. V lost 6 bases, J lost 2 bases, and 11 bases lay in between. CDR3 loop: CASSLAYPYEQYF. CDR3 bases: TGTGCCAGCAGCTTAGCGTACCCCTACGAGCAGTACTTC.

This chain connects TRBV5-4 to TRBJ2-1, with TRBD1 matching 7 bases. This CDR3 has 14 amino acids. Germline CDR1 is SGHNT and CDR2 is YYREEE (reference sequence). V trimming: 4 bases; J trimming: 8 bases; junction bases outside the gene matches: 9. CDR3 bases: TGTGCCAGCAGCACCTGGACAGGCACGGATGAGCAGTTCTTC. Its protein product is CASSTWTGTDEQFF. Filled out from reference TRBV5-4 and TRBJ2-1, the complete variable domain reads ETGVTQSPTHLIKTRGQQVTLRCSSQSGHNTVSWYQQALGQGPQFIFQYYREEENGRGNFPPRFSGLQFPNYSSELNVNALELDDSALYLCASSTWTGTDEQFFGPGTRLTVL.

J is TRBJ1-6 and V is TRBV20-1; no firm D call. Germline V lookup: CDR1 DFQATT, CDR2 SNEGSKA (reference sequence). The V and J ends lost 5 bases and 5 bases respectively, with 4 bases between them. This CDR3 has 11 amino acids. CDR3 protein: CSARDNSPLHF. The CDR3 DNA reads as TGCAGTGCTCGGGATAATTCACCCCTCCACTTT.

This clone has only one observation. The same CDR3 is also encoded by other DNA sequences in this sample. The J gene is TRBJ1-1, the V gene TRBV28; no clear D gene. This CDR3 region has 12 residues. CDR1 is MDHEN, CDR2 SYDVKM, per germline. V lost 2 bases and J lost 4, with 5 bases in between. CDR3 amino acids: CASSLGSTEAFF. CDR3 nucleotides: TGTGCCAGCAGTTTAGGCAGCACTGAAGCTTTCTTT.